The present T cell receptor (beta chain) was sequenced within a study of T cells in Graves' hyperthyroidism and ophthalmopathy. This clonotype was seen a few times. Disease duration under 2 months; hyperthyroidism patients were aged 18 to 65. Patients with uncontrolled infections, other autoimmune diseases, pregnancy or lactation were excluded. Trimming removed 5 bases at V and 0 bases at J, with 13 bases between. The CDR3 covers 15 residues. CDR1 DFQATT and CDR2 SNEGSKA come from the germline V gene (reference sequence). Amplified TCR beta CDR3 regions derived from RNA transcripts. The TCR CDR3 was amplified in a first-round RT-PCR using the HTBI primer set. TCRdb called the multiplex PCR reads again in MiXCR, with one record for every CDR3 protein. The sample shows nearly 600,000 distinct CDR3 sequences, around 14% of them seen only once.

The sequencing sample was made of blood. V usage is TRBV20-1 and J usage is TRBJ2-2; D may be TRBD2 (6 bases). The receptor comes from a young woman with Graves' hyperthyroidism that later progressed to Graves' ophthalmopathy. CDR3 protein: CSAPMGGPNTGELFF. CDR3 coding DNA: TGCAGTGCTCCAATGGGGGGACCGAACACCGGGGAGCTGTTTTTT.